These 2 T cell receptor beta chains originate from one sample sequenced in a study of cytomegalovirus exposure and HLA in healthy donors. It was with 60 Vbeta and 13 Jbeta primers that the PCR ran. Sequencing was performed with immunoSEQ multiplex PCR; in TCRdb, only in-frame clones are kept and a portion is missing. The profile shows tens of thousands of clones, roughly half of them singletons. Sequencing used PBMCs. The receptors shown here come from a human donor in good health.

The gene calls are TRBV5-1 and TRBJ2-7, with 10 bases matching TRBD1. CDR3 length: 18 amino acids. Germline V gene sequence: CDR1 SGHRS, CDR2 YFSETQ. V shed 6 bases and J 3 bases; nucleotides not matched to a gene: 18. In DNA form, the CDR3 reads TGCGCCAGCAAAAAGGGGACAGGGGACTCTTCACCTAACTACGAGCAGTACTTC. This translates into CASKKGTGDSSPNYEQYF.

This clone came up a few times. The chain combines TRBV18 with TRBJ1-5; D ambiguous. The V end lost 0 bases, the J end lost 1 base, and 7 bases lay between the germline ends. The CDR3 contains 15 residues. From germline, CDR1 is KGHSH and CDR2 LQKENI. CDR3 residues: CASSPPGGSNQPQHF. In DNA, the CDR3 is TGTGCCAGCTCACCACCTGGAGGAAGCAATCAGCCCCAGCATTTT. The full variable domain, its missing parts supplied by reference TRBV18 and TRBJ1-5, is NAGVMQNPRHLVRRRGQEARLRCSPMKGHSHVYWYRQLPEEGLKFMVYLQKENIIDESGMPKERFSAEFPKEGPSILRIQQVVRGDSAAYFCASSPPGGSNQPQHFGDGTRLSIL.